This T cell receptor beta chain was observed in a study of cytomegalovirus exposure and HLA in healthy donors. Germline V lookup: CDR1 SGHTA, CDR2 FQGTGA. The CDR3 contains 15 residues. The J segment lost 2 bases and the V segment lost 6 bases, leaving 6 bases of the junction unmatched. PCR employed 60 Vbeta and 13 Jbeta primers. This table comes from immunoSEQ multiplex PCR, and its TCRdb copy is limited to in-frame clones, with some not included. The table records 250,000 or so clones, roughly 84% of them present only once. J is TRBJ2-3 and V is TRBV7-3, with 9 positions matching TRBD2. The TCR comes from a human donor in good health. What was sequenced was PBMCs. The CDR3 region has the DNA TGTGCCAGCAGACGTAGCGGGGGCCCCACAGATACGCAGTATTTT. Translated: CASRRSGGPTDTQYF.